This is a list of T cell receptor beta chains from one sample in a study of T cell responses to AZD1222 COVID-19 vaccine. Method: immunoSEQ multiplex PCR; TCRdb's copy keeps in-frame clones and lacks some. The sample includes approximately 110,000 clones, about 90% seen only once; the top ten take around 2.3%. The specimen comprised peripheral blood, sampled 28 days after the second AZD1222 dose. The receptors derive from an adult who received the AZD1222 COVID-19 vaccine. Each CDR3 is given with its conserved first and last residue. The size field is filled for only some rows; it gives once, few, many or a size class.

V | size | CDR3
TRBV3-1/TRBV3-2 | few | CASSQEIGGGYTF
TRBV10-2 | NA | CASSESTGGSYNSPLHF
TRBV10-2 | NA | CASSESSGSLPDTQYF
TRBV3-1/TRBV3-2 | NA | CASSQFLGNEQYF
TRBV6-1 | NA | CASSGTGGAGNEKLFF
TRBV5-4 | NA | CASRAGLQETQYF
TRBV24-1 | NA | CATSDSRTGGNEKLFF
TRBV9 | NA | CASSVDGGGNQPQHF
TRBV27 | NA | CASTAGTADSNEQFF
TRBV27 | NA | CASSEQETQYF
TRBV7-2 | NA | CASSLEALAGDEQYF
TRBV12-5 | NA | CASGWTSGVNTEAFF
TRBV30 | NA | CAWEDRSSGNTIYF
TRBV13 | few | CASTSSPRLAESSYEQYF
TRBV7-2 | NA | CASRTPGTRLNEQYF
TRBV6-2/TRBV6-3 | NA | CASSGQGDTEAFF
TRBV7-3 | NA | CASSPGPNNEQFF
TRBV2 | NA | CASSGTSGIQETQYF
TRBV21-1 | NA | CASSKDTAVTGAETQYF
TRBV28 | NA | CASSSPSGSSDTQYF
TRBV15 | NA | CATSRDRVGGYTF
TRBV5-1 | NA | CASSLELANEKLFF
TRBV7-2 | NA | CASTQGTYQETQYF
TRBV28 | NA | CASSGRGETQYF
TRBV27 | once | CASSSLINTGELFF
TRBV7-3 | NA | CASSIAAGDTGELFF
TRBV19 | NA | CASREISGDSAEAFF
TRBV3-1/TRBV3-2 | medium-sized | CASSRKVRNTIYF
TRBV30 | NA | CAWRDSQNQPQHF
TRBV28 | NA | CASSTRSGARGYTF
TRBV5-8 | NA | CASSYSGVRYETQYF
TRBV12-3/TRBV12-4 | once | CASSTMSTDTQYF
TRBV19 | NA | CASSSSLRGVGNQPQHF
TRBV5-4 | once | CASRGGTDTQYF
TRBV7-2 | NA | CASSATARDQPQHF
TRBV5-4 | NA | CASSFQGRNSPLHF
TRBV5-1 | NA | CASSHTSPGELFF
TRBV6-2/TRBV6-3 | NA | CASSKRTSGRYGTDTQYF
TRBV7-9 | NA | CASSFGLAGQEETQYF
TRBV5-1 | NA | CASSKGTGGDQPQHF
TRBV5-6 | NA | CASSLVVASGSTEQFF
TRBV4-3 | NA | CASSQDPRAVNEKLFF
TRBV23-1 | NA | CASSQPPWGRGYNEQFF
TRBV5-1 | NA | CASSLSGADTEAFF
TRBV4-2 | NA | CASSQEDSFMGMNTEAFF
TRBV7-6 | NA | CASSLVPGQGRQETQYF